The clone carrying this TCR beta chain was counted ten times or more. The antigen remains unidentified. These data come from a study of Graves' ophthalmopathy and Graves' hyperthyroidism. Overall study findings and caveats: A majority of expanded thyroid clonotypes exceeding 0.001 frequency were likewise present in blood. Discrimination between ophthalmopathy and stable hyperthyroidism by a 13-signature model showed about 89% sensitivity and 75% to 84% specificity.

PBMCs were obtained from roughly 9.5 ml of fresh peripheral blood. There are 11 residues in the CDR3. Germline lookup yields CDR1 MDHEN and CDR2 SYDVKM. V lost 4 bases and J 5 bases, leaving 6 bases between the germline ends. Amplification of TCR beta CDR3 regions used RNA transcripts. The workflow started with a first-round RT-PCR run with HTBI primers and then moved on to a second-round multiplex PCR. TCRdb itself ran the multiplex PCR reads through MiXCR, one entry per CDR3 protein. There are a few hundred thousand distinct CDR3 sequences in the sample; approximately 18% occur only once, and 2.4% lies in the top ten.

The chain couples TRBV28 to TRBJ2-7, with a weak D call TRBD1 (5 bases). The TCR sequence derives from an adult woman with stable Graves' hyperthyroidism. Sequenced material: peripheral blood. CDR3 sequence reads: CASSSGNEQYF. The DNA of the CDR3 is TGTGCCAGCAGTTCAGGGAACGAGCAGTACTTC.